This is a list of T cell receptor beta chains from one sample in a study of T cells in localized non-small cell lung cancer. Only in-frame clones appear in the TCRdb table, and some are missing; sequencing was by immunoSEQ multiplex PCR. Seen here are 40,000 to 50,000 clones, about 88% observed once, and the top ten hold about 2.6%. The sequences come from peripheral blood, collected before any cancer treatment. The receptor source for this set is a female donor of 60 years or more with stage I squamous cell lung carcinoma. Each CDR3 is given with its conserved first and last residue. The D gene is left open where the match is weak. The size entry is marked missing in some rows and otherwise reads once, few, many or a size class.

D: TRBD2
V: TRBV29-1
J: TRBJ2-3
size: few
CDR3: CSVDGTSGYSSTDTQYF
DNA: TGCAGCGTTGATGGGACTAGCGGATATTCTAGCACAGATACGCAGTATTTT

D: NA
V: TRBV7-2
J: TRBJ2-1
size: NA
CDR3: CASRLNPSTYNEQFF
DNA: TGTGCCAGCAGGCTTAACCCGTCGACCTACAATGAGCAGTTCTTC

D: NA
V: TRBV11-1
J: TRBJ2-7
size: NA
CDR3: CASSLGDRSEQYF
DNA: TGTGCCAGCAGCTTAGGAGACAGATCCGAGCAGTACTTC

D: NA
V: TRBV7-2
J: TRBJ1-2
size: NA
CDR3: CASSGSMIYGYTF
DNA: TGTGCCAGCAGCGGATCAATGATTTATGGCTACACCTTC

D: NA
V: TRBV9
J: TRBJ2-1
size: NA
CDR3: CASSPLPSYNEQFF
DNA: TGTGCCAGCAGCCCCCTACCCTCCTACAATGAGCAGTTCTTC

D: NA
V: TRBV29-1
J: TRBJ2-3
size: NA
CDR3: CSSRQGTDTQYF
DNA: TGCAGCTCACGACAGGGCACAGATACGCAGTATTTT

D: NA
V: TRBV23-1
J: TRBJ2-2
size: once
CDR3: CASSRDQNTGELFF
DNA: TGCGCCAGCAGTCGTGACCAAAACACCGGGGAGCTGTTTTTT

D: NA
V: TRBV30
J: TRBJ2-3
size: NA
CDR3: CAWSVRETDTQYF
DNA: TGTGCCTGGAGTGTACGGGAAACAGATACGCAGTATTTT

D: NA
V: TRBV19
J: TRBJ2-5
size: NA
CDR3: CASIPRPGALGETQYF
DNA: TGTGCCAGTATCCCCCGTCCGGGGGCGTTAGGGGAGACCCAGTACTTC

D: TRBD2
V: TRBV30
J: TRBJ2-7
size: NA
CDR3: CAWSILAGAYEQYF
DNA: TGTGCCTGGAGTATCCTAGCGGGAGCCTACGAGCAGTACTTC

D: NA
V: TRBV5-4
J: TRBJ2-1
size: NA
CDR3: CASSLDPGEQFF
DNA: TGTGCCAGCAGCTTGGATCCGGGGGAGCAGTTCTTC

D: NA
V: TRBV7-9
J: TRBJ1-2
size: NA
CDR3: CASSLVSGFGYTF
DNA: TGCGCCAGCAGCTTAGTCTCCGGTTTCGGCTACACCTTC

D: NA
V: TRBV13
J: TRBJ2-6
size: NA
CDR3: CASSLAGDRAISSGANVLTF
DNA: TGTGCCAGCAGCTTAGCTGGGGATAGGGCCATCAGCTCTGGGGCCAACGTCCTGACTTTC

D: NA
V: TRBV10-3
J: TRBJ2-3
size: NA
CDR3: CAISDVGKGTDTQYF
DNA: TGTGCCATCAGTGACGTCGGGAAGGGCACAGATACGCAGTATTTT

D: TRBD1
V: TRBV7-2
J: TRBJ1-1
size: NA
CDR3: CASSLNRGRTEAFF
DNA: TGTGCCAGCAGCTTAAACAGGGGGAGGACTGAAGCTTTCTTT

D: NA
V: TRBV5-8
J: TRBJ2-3
size: NA
CDR3: CASSVALTNTDTQYF
DNA: TGTGCCAGCAGCGTAGCCCTGACTAACACAGATACGCAGTATTTT

D: NA
V: TRBV19
J: TRBJ2-6
size: NA
CDR3: CASIAPWNGANVLTF
DNA: TGTGCCAGTATCGCCCCATGGAATGGGGCCAACGTCCTGACTTTC

D: NA
V: TRBV30
J: TRBJ1-2
size: NA
CDR3: CAWSGGWGYTF
DNA: TGTGCCTGGAGTGGAGGGTGGGGCTACACCTTC

D: NA
V: TRBV7-9
J: TRBJ2-7
size: NA
CDR3: CASSLFQDYEQYF
DNA: TGTGCCAGCAGCTTATTCCAGGACTACGAGCAGTACTTC

D: NA
V: TRBV7-2
J: TRBJ2-3
size: NA
CDR3: CASSLDAVSTDTQYF
DNA: TGTGCCAGCAGCTTAGACGCGGTTAGCACAGATACGCAGTATTTT

D: NA
V: TRBV7-9
J: TRBJ2-5
size: once
CDR3: CASSSEGRVQETQYF
DNA: TGTGCCAGCAGCTCCGAGGGCAGGGTCCAAGAGACCCAGTACTTC

D: TRBD1
V: TRBV5-1
J: TRBJ1-1
size: NA
CDR3: CASSWDRGLGTEAFF
DNA: TGCGCCAGCAGCTGGGACAGGGGGCTGGGCACTGAAGCTTTCTTT

D: NA
V: TRBV6-6
J: TRBJ2-1
size: NA
CDR3: CASSPQGSSYNEQFF
DNA: TGTGCCAGCAGTCCCCAGGGAAGCTCCTACAATGAGCAGTTCTTC

D: TRBD1
V: TRBV10-2
J: TRBJ2-7
size: NA
CDR3: CATSQTGLNYEQYF
DNA: TGCGCCACCTCCCAGACAGGGCTCAACTACGAGCAGTACTTC

D: NA
V: TRBV5-1
J: TRBJ1-1
size: NA
CDR3: CASSYGSMGTEAFF
DNA: TGCGCCAGCAGTTACGGGAGTATGGGCACTGAAGCTTTCTTT

D: TRBD2
V: TRBV9
J: TRBJ2-7
size: NA
CDR3: CASSVVVSGNHEQYF
DNA: TGTGCCAGCAGCGTAGTCGTTAGCGGGAACCACGAGCAGTACTTC

D: TRBD1
V: TRBV7-2
J: TRBJ2-1
size: NA
CDR3: CASSLDWDRGLYEQFF
DNA: TGTGCCAGCAGCTTAGATTGGGACAGGGGGCTATATGAGCAGTTCTTC

D: NA
V: TRBV19
J: TRBJ2-7
size: NA
CDR3: CASSIGQGISEQYF
DNA: TGTGCCAGTAGTATAGGCCAGGGCATCTCCGAGCAGTACTTC

D: NA
V: TRBV30
J: TRBJ2-5
size: NA
CDR3: CACLMYQETQYF
DNA: TGTGCCTGTCTAATGTACCAAGAGACCCAGTACTTC

D: NA
V: TRBV10-3
J: TRBJ2-2
size: NA
CDR3: CAISTGRDTGELFF
DNA: TGTGCCATCAGTACAGGGCGGGACACCGGGGAGCTGTTTTTT

D: NA
V: TRBV9
J: TRBJ1-5
size: NA
CDR3: CASSVMGAPNQPQHF
DNA: TGTGCCAGCAGCGTAATGGGGGCTCCCAATCAGCCCCAGCATTTT

D: NA
V: TRBV5-1
J: TRBJ2-2
size: NA
CDR3: CASSQKGGPAGELFF
DNA: TGCGCCAGCAGCCAAAAAGGAGGGCCGGCCGGGGAGCTGTTTTTT

D: TRBD2
V: TRBV7-2
J: TRBJ2-1
size: NA
CDR3: CASSLALAGGEQFF
DNA: TGTGCCAGCAGCTTAGCCCTAGCGGGAGGAGAGCAGTTCTTC

D: TRBD2
V: TRBV29-1
J: TRBJ2-1
size: NA
CDR3: CSVDAGGRYNEQFF
DNA: TGCAGCGTTGACGCGGGAGGGCGGTACAATGAGCAGTTCTTC

D: TRBD1
V: TRBV7-3
J: TRBJ2-5
size: NA
CDR3: CASSRDRGKETQYF
DNA: TGTGCCAGCAGCCGGGACAGGGGGAAAGAGACCCAGTACTTC

D: TRBD1
V: TRBV19
J: TRBJ2-7
size: NA
CDR3: CASSSTGTEEQYF
DNA: TGTGCCAGTAGCTCGACAGGGACGGAAGAGCAGTACTTC

D: NA
V: TRBV10-3
J: TRBJ2-5
size: NA
CDR3: CAISEGETQYF
DNA: TGTGCCATCAGTGAGGGGGAGACCCAGTACTTC

D: NA
V: TRBV6-5
J: TRBJ1-1
size: few
CDR3: CASSYTDKNTEAFF
DNA: TGTGCCAGCAGTTACACAGACAAGAACACTGAAGCTTTCTTT

D: NA
V: TRBV7-7
J: TRBJ1-1
size: NA
CDR3: CASSPDTNTEAFF
DNA: TGTGCTAGCAGCCCGGACACGAACACTGAAGCTTTCTTT

D: NA
V: TRBV6-1
J: TRBJ2-3
size: NA
CDR3: CASSEAILHYTDTQYF
DNA: TGTGCCAGCAGTGAAGCAATACTCCACTACACAGATACGCAGTATTTT

D: NA
V: TRBV2
J: TRBJ1-3
size: NA
CDR3: CASSEKTTGNTIYF
DNA: TGTGCCAGCAGTGAAAAGACAACTGGAAACACCATATATTTT

D: NA
V: TRBV19
J: TRBJ2-3
size: NA
CDR3: CASRGTGSKSTDTQYF
DNA: TGTGCCAGTAGAGGGACTGGCTCAAAGAGCACAGATACGCAGTATTTT

D: TRBD1
V: TRBV2
J: TRBJ2-5
size: NA
CDR3: CASKSQGVGTQYF
DNA: TGTGCCAGCAAATCCCAGGGGGTGGGGACCCAGTACTTC

D: TRBD1
V: TRBV5-1
J: TRBJ1-6
size: NA
CDR3: CASSVRTGVYNSPLHF
DNA: TGCGCCAGCAGCGTCCGGACAGGGGTTTATAATTCACCCCTCCACTTT

D: NA
V: TRBV7-2
J: TRBJ2-2
size: NA
CDR3: CATLPVQLNTGELFF
DNA: TGTGCCACCCTACCGGTCCAATTGAACACCGGGGAGCTGTTTTTT

D: TRBD2
V: TRBV15
J: TRBJ2-7
size: NA
CDR3: CATSIGTSGTYEQYF
DNA: TGTGCCACCAGCATCGGGACTAGCGGGACCTACGAGCAGTACTTC

D: NA
V: TRBV18
J: TRBJ2-6
size: NA
CDR3: CASSPQKGSSGANVLTF
DNA: TGTGCCAGCTCACCACAGAAGGGGAGCTCTGGGGCCAACGTCCTGACTTTC

D: TRBD1
V: TRBV18
J: TRBJ2-1
size: NA
CDR3: CASSPNDRGLYNEQFF
DNA: TGTGCCAGCTCACCCAATGACAGGGGCCTCTACAATGAGCAGTTCTTC

D: NA
V: TRBV6-5
J: TRBJ2-1
size: NA
CDR3: CASSYLSNNEQFF
DNA: TGTGCCAGCAGTTACCTATCGAATAATGAGCAGTTCTTC

D: NA
V: TRBV13
J: TRBJ2-1
size: once
CDR3: CASSKGVAGSNEQFF
DNA: TGTGCCAGCAGCAAGGGGGTAGCGGGCTCCAATGAGCAGTTCTTC

D: TRBD1
V: TRBV28
J: TRBJ1-3
size: NA
CDR3: CASKPTGAAGNTIYF
DNA: TGTGCCAGCAAACCTACAGGGGCGGCTGGAAACACCATATATTTT

D: TRBD1
V: TRBV27
J: TRBJ2-5
size: once
CDR3: CASSRRQGVETQYF
DNA: TGTGCCAGCAGTCGTCGACAGGGGGTGGAGACCCAGTACTTC